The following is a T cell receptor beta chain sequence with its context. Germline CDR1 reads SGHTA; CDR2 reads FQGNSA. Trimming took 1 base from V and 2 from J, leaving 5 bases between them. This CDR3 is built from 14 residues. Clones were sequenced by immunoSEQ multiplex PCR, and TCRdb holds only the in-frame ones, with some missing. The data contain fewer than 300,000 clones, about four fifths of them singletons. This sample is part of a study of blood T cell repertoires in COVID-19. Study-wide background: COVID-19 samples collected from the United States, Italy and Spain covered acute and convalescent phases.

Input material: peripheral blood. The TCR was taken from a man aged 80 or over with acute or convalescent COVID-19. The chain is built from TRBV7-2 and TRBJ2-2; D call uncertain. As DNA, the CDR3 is TGTGCCAGCAGCTTAGTACAAAACACCGGGGAGCTGTTTTTT. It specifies CASSLVQNTGELFF. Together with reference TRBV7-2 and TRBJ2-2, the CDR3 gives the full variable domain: GAGVSQSPSNKVTEKGKDVELRCDPISGHTALYWYRQSLGQGLEFLIYFQGNSAPDKSGLPSDRFSAERTGGSVSTLTIQRTQQEDSAVYLCASSLVQNTGELFFGEGSRLTVL.